This TCR beta chain was sequenced for a study of T cell responses to AZD1222 COVID-19 vaccine. Trimming removed 4 bases at V and 4 bases at J, with 19 bases between. The CDR3 covers 16 residues. Per the germline V gene, CDR1 is MNHEY and CDR2 is SMNVEV (reference sequence). Assay: immunoSEQ multiplex PCR; the TCRdb copy retains only in-frame clones and omits some. The table lists about 94,000 clones, more than 70% of them singletons, with 10% to 15% in the top ten. The clonotype comes from an adult in good health. This sequence joins TRBV27 and TRBJ1-1, with D possibly matching TRBD1 (6 bases). The sequenced sample was peripheral blood, obtained on day 0 of AZD1222 vaccination. The CDR3 nucleotides read TGTGCCAGCAGTTCCTTGCGGGGGGCGCGACCCACTGAAGCTTTCTTT. Residues: CASSSLRGARPTEAFF.